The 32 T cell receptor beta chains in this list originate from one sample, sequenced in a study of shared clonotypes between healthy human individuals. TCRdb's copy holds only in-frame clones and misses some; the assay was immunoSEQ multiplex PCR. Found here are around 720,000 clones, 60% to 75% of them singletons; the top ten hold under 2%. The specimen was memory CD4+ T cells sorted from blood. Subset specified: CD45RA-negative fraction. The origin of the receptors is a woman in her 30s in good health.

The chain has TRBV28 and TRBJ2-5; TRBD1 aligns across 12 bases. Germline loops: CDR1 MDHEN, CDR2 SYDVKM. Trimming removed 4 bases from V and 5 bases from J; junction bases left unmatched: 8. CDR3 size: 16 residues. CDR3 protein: CASSSSGTGGLETQYF. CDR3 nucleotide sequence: TGTGCCAGCAGTTCATCCGGGACAGGGGGCCTGGAGACCCAGTACTTC.

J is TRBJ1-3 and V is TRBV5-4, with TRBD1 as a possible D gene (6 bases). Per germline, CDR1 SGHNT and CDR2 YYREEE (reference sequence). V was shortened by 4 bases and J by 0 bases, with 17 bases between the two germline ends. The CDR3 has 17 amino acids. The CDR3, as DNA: TGTGCCAGCAGCCGACCGGGACATCCTGACTCTGGAAACACCATATATTTT. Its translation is CASSRPGHPDSGNTIYF.

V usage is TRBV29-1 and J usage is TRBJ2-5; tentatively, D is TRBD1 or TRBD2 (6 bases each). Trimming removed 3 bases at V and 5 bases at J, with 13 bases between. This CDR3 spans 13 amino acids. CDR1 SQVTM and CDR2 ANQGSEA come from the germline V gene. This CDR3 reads CSVERGGRETQYF. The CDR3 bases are TGCAGCGTTGAGCGAGGGGGGCGCGAGACCCAGTACTTC.

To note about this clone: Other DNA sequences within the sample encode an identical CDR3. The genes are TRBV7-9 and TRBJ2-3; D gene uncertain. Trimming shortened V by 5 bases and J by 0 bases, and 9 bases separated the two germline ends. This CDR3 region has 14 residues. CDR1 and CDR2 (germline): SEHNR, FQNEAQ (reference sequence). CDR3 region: CASSGSESTDTQYF. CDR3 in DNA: TGTGCCAGCAGCGGCTCTGAGAGCACAGATACGCAGTATTTT.

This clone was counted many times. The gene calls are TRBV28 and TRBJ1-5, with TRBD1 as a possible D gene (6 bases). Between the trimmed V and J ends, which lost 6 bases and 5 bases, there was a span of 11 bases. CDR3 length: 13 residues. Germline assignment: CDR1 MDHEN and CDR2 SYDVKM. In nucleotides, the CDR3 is TGTGCCAGCAGCAACAGGGCCTATCAGCCCCAGCATTTT. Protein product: CASSNRAYQPQHF. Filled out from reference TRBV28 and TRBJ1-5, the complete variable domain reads DVKVTQSSRYLVKRTGEKVFLECVQDMDHENMFWYRQDPGLGLRLIYFSYDVKMKEKGDIPEGYSVSREKKERFSLILESASTNQTSMYLCASSNRAYQPQHFGDGTRLSIL.

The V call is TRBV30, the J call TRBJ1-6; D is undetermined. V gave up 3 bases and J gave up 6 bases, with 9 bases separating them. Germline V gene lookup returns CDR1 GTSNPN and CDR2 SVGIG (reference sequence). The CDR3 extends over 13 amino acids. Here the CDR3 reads CAWRIDTNSPLHF. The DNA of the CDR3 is TGTGCCTGGAGAATCGATACTAATTCACCCCTCCACTTT.

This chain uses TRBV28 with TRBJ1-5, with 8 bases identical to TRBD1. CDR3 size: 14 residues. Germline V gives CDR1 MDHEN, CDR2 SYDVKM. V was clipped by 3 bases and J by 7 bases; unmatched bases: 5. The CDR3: CASSLRAGGQPQHF. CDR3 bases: TGTGCCAGCAGTTTGAGGGCAGGGGGCCAGCCCCAGCATTTT.

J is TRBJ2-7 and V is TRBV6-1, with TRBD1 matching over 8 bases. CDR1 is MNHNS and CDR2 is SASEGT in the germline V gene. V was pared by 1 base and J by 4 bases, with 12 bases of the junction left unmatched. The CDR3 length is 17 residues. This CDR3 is CASSEVKRTGIPYEQYF. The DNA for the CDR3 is TGTGCCAGCAGTGAAGTCAAGAGGACAGGGATACCTTACGAGCAGTACTTC.

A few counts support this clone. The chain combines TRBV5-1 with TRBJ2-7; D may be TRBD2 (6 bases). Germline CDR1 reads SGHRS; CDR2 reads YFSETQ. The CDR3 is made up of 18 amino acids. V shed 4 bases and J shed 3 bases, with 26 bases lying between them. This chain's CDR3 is CASSPRGGPTLSLYEQYF. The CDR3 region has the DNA TGCGCCAGCAGCCCCCGCGGAGGGCCCACTTTGTCCCTCTACGAGCAGTACTTC. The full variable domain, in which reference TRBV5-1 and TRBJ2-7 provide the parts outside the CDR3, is KAGVTQTPRYLIKTRGQQVTLSCSPISGHRSVSWYQQTPGQGLQFLFEYFSETQRNKGNFPGRFSGRQFSNSRSEMNVSTLELGDSALYLCASSPRGGPTLSLYEQYFGPGTRLTVT.

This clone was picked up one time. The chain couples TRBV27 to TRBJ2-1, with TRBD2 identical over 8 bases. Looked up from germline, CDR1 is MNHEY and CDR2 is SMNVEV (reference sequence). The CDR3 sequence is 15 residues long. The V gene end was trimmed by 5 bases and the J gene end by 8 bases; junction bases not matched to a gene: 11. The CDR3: CASSREGLVIYEQFF. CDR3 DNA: TGTGCCAGCAGTAGGGAGGGACTAGTAATCTATGAGCAGTTCTTC.

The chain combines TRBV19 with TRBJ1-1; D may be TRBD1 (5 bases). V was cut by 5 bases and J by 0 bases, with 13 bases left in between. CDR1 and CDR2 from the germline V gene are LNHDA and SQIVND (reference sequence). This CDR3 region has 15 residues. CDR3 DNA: TGTGCCAGTAGTCCCCAACAGGACATGAACACTGAAGCTTTCTTT. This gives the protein CASSPQQDMNTEAFF.

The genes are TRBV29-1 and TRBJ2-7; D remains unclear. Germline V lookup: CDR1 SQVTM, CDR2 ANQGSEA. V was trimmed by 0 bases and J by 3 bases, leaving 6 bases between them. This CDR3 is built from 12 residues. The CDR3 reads CSVEDQDYEQYF. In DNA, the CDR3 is TGCAGCGTTGAAGATCAGGACTACGAGCAGTACTTC.

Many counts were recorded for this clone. The CDR3 sequence is CASSSGLAGVYGLGDTQYF. The DNA for the CDR3 is TGTGCCAGCAGCTCGGGACTAGCGGGAGTTTACGGTTTGGGAGATACGCAGTATTTT. The chain is built from TRBV7-2 and TRBJ2-3, with 14 bases lining up with TRBD2. The germline gives CDR1 SGHTA, CDR2 FQGNSA. The V and J ends lost 4 bases and 5 bases, in that order; junction bases with no gene match: 14. The CDR3 is made up of 19 amino acids.

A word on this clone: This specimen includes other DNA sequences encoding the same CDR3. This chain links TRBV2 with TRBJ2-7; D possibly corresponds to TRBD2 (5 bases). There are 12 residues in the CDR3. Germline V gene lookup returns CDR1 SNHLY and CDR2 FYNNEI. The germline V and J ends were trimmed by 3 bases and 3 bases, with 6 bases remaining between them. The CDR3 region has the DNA TGTGCCAGCAGTGAGGCGGGCTACGAGCAGTACTTC. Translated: CASSEAGYEQYF.

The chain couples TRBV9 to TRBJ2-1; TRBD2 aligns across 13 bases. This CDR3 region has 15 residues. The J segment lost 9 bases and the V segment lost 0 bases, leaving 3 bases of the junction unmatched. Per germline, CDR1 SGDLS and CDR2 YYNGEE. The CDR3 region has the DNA TGTGCCAGCAGCGTAGGACTAGCGGGGGGAGGTGAGCAGTTCTTC. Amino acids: CASSVGLAGGGEQFF.

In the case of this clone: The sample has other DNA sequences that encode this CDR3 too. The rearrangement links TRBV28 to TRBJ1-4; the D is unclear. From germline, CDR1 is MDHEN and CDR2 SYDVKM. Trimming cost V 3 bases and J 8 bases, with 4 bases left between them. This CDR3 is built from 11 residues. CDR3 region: CASSFEEKLFF. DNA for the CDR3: TGTGCCAGCAGTTTTGAGGAAAAACTGTTTTTT.

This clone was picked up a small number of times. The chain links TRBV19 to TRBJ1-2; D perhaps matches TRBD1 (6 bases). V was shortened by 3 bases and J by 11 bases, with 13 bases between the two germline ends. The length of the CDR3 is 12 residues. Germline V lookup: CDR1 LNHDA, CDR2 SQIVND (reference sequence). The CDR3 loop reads CASSILGGAYTF. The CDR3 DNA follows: TGTGCCAGTAGTATCCTAGGGGGTGCTTACACCTTC.

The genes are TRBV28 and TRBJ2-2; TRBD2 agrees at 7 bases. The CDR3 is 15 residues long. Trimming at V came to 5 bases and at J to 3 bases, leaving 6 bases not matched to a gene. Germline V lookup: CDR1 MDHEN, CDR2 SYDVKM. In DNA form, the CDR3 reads TGTGCCAGCAGTAAGACTAGCTTTCACACCGGGGAGCTGTTTTTT. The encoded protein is CASSKTSFHTGELFF.

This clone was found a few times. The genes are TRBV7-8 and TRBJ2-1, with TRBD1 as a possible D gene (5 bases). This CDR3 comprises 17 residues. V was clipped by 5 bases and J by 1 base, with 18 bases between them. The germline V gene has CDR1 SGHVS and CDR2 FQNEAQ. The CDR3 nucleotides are TGTGCCAGCAGCCCTACGGTGACAGCCCTATCCTACAATGAGCAGTTCTTC. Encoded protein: CASSPTVTALSYNEQFF.

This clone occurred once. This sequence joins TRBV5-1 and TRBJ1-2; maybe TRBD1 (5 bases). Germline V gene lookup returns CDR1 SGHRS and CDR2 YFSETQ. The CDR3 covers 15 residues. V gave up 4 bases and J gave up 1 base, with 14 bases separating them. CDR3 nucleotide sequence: TGCGCCAGCAGCGGAGGGGACTCTCTTAACTATGGCTACACCTTC. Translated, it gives CASSGGDSLNYGYTF.

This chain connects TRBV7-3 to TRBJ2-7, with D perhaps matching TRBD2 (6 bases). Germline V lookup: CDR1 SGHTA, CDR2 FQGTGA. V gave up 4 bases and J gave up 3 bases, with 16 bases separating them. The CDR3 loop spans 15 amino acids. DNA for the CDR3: TGTGCCAGCAGCTATTCCCGGGACTCCCTCTACGAGCAGTACTTC. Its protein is CASSYSRDSLYEQYF. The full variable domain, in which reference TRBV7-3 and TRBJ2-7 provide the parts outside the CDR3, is GAGVSQTPSNKVTEKGKYVELRCDPISGHTALYWYRQSLGQGPEFLIYFQGTGAADDSGLPNDRFFAVRPEGSVSTLKIQRTERGDSAVYLCASSYSRDSLYEQYFGPGTRLTVT.

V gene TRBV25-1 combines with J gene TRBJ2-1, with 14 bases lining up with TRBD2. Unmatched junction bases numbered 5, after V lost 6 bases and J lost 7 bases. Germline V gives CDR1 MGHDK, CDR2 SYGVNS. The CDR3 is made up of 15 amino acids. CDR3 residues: CASRLGLAGVNEQFF. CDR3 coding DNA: TGTGCCAGCAGGTTGGGACTAGCGGGAGTGAATGAGCAGTTCTTC. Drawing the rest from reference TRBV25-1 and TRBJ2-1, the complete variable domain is EADIYQTPRYLVIGTGKKITLECSQTMGHDKMYWYQQDPGMELHLIHYSYGVNSTEKGDLSSESTVSRIRTEHFPLTLESARPSHTSQYLCASRLGLAGVNEQFFGPGTRLTVL.

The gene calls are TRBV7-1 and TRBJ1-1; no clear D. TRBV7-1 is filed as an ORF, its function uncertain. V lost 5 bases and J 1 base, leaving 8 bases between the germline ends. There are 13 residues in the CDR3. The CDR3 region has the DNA TGTGCCAGCAGCCTTGAGGGGAACACTGAAGCTTTCTTT. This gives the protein CASSLEGNTEAFF.

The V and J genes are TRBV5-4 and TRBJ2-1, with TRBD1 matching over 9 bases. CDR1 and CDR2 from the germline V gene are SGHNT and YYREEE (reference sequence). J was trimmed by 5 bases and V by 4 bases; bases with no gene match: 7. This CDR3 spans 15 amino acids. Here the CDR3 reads CASSQDRGRHNEQFF. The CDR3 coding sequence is TGTGCCAGCAGCCAGGACAGGGGTCGTCACAATGAGCAGTTCTTC.

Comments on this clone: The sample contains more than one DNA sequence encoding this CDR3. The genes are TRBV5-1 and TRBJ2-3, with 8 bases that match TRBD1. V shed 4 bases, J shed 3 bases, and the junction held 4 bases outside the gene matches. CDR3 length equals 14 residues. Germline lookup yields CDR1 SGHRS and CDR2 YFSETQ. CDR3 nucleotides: TGCGCCAGCAGCCCCGGACAGGGTACAGATACGCAGTATTTT. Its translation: CASSPGQGTDTQYF.

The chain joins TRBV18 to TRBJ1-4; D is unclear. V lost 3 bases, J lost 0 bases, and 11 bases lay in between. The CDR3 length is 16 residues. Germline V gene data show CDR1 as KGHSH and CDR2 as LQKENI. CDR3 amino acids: CASSPIVAATNEKLFF. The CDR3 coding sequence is TGTGCCAGCTCACCGATTGTTGCGGCAACTAATGAAAAACTGTTTTTT. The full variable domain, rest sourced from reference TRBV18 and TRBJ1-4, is NAGVMQNPRHLVRRRGQEARLRCSPMKGHSHVYWYRQLPEEGLKFMVYLQKENIIDESGMPKERFSAEFPKEGPSILRIQQVVRGDSAAYFCASSPIVAATNEKLFFGSGTQLSVL.

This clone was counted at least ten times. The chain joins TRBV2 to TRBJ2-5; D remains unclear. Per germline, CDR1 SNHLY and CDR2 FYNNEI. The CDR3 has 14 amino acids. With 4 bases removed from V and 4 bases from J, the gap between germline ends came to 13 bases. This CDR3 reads CASSAAHIGETQYF. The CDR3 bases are TGTGCCAGCAGTGCTGCCCATATCGGAGAGACCCAGTACTTC.

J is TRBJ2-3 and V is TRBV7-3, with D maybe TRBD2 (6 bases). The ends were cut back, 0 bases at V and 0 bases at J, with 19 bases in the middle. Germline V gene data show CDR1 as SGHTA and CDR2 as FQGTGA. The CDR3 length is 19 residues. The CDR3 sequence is CASSLTPSGLKASTDTQYF. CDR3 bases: TGTGCCAGCAGCTTAACGCCCAGCGGGTTAAAGGCCAGCACAGATACGCAGTATTTT. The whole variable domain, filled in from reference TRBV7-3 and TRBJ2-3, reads GAGVSQTPSNKVTEKGKYVELRCDPISGHTALYWYRQSLGQGPEFLIYFQGTGAADDSGLPNDRFFAVRPEGSVSTLKIQRTERGDSAVYLCASSLTPSGLKASTDTQYFGPGTRLTVL.

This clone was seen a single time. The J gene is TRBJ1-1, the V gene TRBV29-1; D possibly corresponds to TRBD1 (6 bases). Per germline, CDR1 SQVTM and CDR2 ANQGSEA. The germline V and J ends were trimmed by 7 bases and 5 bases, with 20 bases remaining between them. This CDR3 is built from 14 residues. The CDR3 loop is CSAEGGRVATEAFF. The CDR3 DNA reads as TGCAGCGCAGAGGGGGGGCGTGTGGCGACTGAAGCTTTCTTT.

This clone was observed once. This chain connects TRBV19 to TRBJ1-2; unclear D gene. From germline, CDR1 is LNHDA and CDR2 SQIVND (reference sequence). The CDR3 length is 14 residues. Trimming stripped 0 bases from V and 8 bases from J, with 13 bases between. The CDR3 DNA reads TGTGCCAGTAGTATAGAAGAGGAGGTGGGCGGCTACACCTTC. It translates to CASSIEEEVGGYTF.

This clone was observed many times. The CDR3 loop is CASSLSYQSNTEAFF. The CDR3 nucleotides are TGTGCCAGCAGCTTAAGTTACCAATCAAACACTGAAGCTTTCTTT. The chain employs TRBV7-9 and TRBJ1-1; no clear D gene. V was trimmed by 2 bases and J by 2 bases, leaving 12 bases between them. CDR1 and CDR2 from the germline V gene are SEHNR and FQNEAQ (reference sequence). The CDR3 spans 15 residues.

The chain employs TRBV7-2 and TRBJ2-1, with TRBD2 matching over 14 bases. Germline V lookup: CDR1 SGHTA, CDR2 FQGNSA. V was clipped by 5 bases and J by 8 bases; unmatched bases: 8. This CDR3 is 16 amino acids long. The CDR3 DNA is TGTGCCAGCAGCCCGGAGGGACTAGCGGGAGCCTATGAGCAGTTCTTC. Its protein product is CASSPEGLAGAYEQFF. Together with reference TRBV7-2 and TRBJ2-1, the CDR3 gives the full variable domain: GAGVSQSPSNKVTEKGKDVELRCDPISGHTALYWYRQSLGQGLEFLIYFQGNSAPDKSGLPSDRFSAERTGGSVSTLTIQRTQQEDSAVYLCASSPEGLAGAYEQFFGPGTRLTVL.